The rows below give T cell receptor beta chains drawn from one sample of a study of blood T cell repertoires in COVID-19. Here immunoSEQ multiplex PCR was the method, and the copy in TCRdb shows in-frame clones only, minus some. The data show around 180,000 clones, approximately 85% seen once. Material: peripheral blood. The receptors derive from a woman aged 80 or over with acute or convalescent COVID-19. Each CDR3 is given with its conserved first and last residue. The D gene is left open where the match is weak. Clone size appears in some rows only: once, few, many, or a class for an expanded clone.

v_call	clone_size	j_call	d_call	cdr3_aa	cdr3_nt
TRBV18	NA	TRBJ2-1	NA	CASSPEASSYNEQFF	TGTGCCAGCTCACCAGAGGCGAGCTCCTACAATGAGCAGTTCTTC
TRBV6-5	NA	TRBJ1-6	NA	CASSYQSTNTSPLHF	TGTGCCAGCAGTTACCAGTCGACAAATACCTCACCCCTCCACTTT
TRBV5-1	once	TRBJ1-2	NA	CASSPSAQLLGYTF	TGCGCCAGCAGCCCCTCGGCACAGCTCTTGGGCTACACCTTC
TRBV2	once	TRBJ1-4	TRBD1	CASSTGVGINEKLFF	TGTGCCAGCTCGACAGGGGTAGGGATAAATGAAAAACTGTTTTTT
TRBV24-1	NA	TRBJ2-7	NA	CATSEQGDDEQYF	TGTGCCACCAGTGAACAGGGTGACGACGAGCAGTACTTC
TRBV19	NA	TRBJ2-3	NA	CASSIVGRLLTDTQYF	TGTGCCAGTAGTATTGTGGGGCGGCTACTCACAGATACGCAGTATTTT
TRBV11-2	NA	TRBJ1-6	NA	CASSLARGNSPLHF	TGTGCCAGCAGCTTAGCCAGGGGAAATTCACCCCTCCACTTT
TRBV4-1	NA	TRBJ1-6	NA	CASSQGDTRRNSPLHF	TGCGCCAGCAGCCAAGGAGACACCCGGAGGAATTCACCCCTCCACTTT
TRBV9	NA	TRBJ1-2	TRBD1	CASSVAGTGSYGYTF	TGTGCCAGCAGCGTAGCCGGGACAGGGAGCTATGGCTACACCTTC
TRBV6-5	NA	TRBJ2-1	TRBD2	CASSPAGGVYNEQFF	TGTGCCAGCAGCCCCGCTGGGGGGGTTTACAATGAGCAGTTCTTC
TRBV5-1	NA	TRBJ2-5	NA	CASSLEGRGEETQYF	TGCGCCAGCAGCTTGGAGGGCAGGGGCGAAGAGACCCAGTACTTC
TRBV6-1	NA	TRBJ1-1	NA	CASSEVLGENAFF	TGTGCCAGCAGTGAGGTTCTAGGGGAAAACGCTTTCTTT
TRBV18	NA	TRBJ2-5	NA	CASSAGIQETQYF	TGTGCCAGCTCAGCCGGGATTCAAGAGACCCAGTACTTC
TRBV7-9	NA	TRBJ2-3	TRBD1	CASSFYRGIMGTDTQYF	TGTGCCAGCAGCTTTTACAGGGGGATAATGGGCACAGATACGCAGTATTTT
TRBV19	NA	TRBJ2-5	TRBD2	CASVPRLAGGNQETQYF	TGTGCCAGTGTTCCTCGACTAGCGGGGGGAAATCAAGAGACCCAGTACTTC
TRBV5-4	NA	TRBJ1-1	NA	CASTNGGLAFF	TGTGCCAGCACTAACGGGGGTTTGGCTTTCTTT
TRBV5-6	NA	TRBJ2-3	TRBD2	CASSPTSGRSDTQYF	TGTGCCAGCAGCCCGACTAGCGGGAGATCAGATACGCAGTATTTT
TRBV6-6	NA	TRBJ2-7	NA	CASSRAETRSYEQYF	TGTGCCAGCAGCCGAGCGGAGACGCGCTCCTACGAGCAGTACTTC
TRBV5-1	NA	TRBJ1-1	NA	CASGRERGNTEAFF	TGCGCCAGCGGAAGGGAGCGGGGGAACACTGAAGCTTTCTTT
TRBV6-4	NA	TRBJ2-2	TRBD1	CASKPGQGIQTGELFF	TGTGCCAGCAAGCCGGGACAGGGAATACAGACCGGGGAGCTGTTTTTT
TRBV7-9	NA	TRBJ2-5	TRBD1	CASSSQGVEETQYF	TGTGCCAGCAGCTCACAGGGGGTTGAAGAGACCCAGTACTTC
TRBV9	NA	TRBJ2-2	NA	CASSVDGGGSGELFF	TGTGCCAGCAGCGTAGATGGGGGCGGGTCCGGGGAGCTGTTTTTT
TRBV5-1	NA	TRBJ2-2	NA	CASSLASSPPGELFF	TGCGCCAGCAGCTTGGCTTCTTCCCCCCCCGGGGAGCTGTTTTTT
TRBV6-6	once	TRBJ2-1	TRBD2	CASSYSSGGAPQQFF	TGTGCCAGCAGTTACTCGAGCGGGGGGGCCCCCCAGCAGTTCTTC
TRBV10-3	NA	TRBJ1-2	NA	CAIGAGDYGYTF	TGTGCCATCGGAGCCGGAGACTATGGCTACACCTTC
TRBV7-2	NA	TRBJ2-3	NA	CASSLGLSDTDTQYF	TGTGCCAGCAGCTTAGGGCTTAGCGACACAGATACGCAGTATTTT
TRBV18	NA	TRBJ2-3	TRBD1	CASATTGDRGTDTQYF	TGTGCCAGCGCGACCACAGGGGACCGGGGCACAGATACGCAGTATTTT
TRBV19	NA	TRBJ2-7	TRBD1	CASTTTGGTYEQYF	TGTGCCAGTACGACGACAGGGGGCACCTACGAGCAGTACTTC
TRBV5-1	NA	TRBJ1-1	NA	CASRVQGLNTEAFF	TGCGCCAGCAGAGTCCAGGGGCTTAACACTGAAGCTTTCTTT
TRBV24-1	NA	TRBJ2-7	NA	CATTLEQYF	TGTGCCACCACCCTCGAGCAGTACTTC
TRBV7-2	NA	TRBJ2-2	NA	CASSPPGLRASTGELFF	TGTGCCAGCAGCCCCCCGGGACTCCGGGCGTCCACCGGGGAGCTGTTTTTT
TRBV19	NA	TRBJ2-4	NA	CASTNLGRGNIQYF	TGTGCCAGTACTAACTTGGGGAGGGGGAACATTCAGTACTTC
TRBV5-4	NA	TRBJ1-2	TRBD1	CASSPRQGALHGYTF	TGTGCCAGCAGCCCCCGGCAGGGGGCGCTTCATGGCTACACCTTC
TRBV29-1	NA	TRBJ2-3	TRBD2	CSVIPGTSGPGGTQYF	TGCAGCGTTATACCAGGGACTAGCGGGCCGGGGGGTACGCAGTATTTT
TRBV27	NA	TRBJ1-4	TRBD1	CASSKQGARGKLFF	TGTGCCAGCAGCAAACAGGGGGCGCGGGGGAAACTGTTTTTT